These 22 T cell receptor beta chains came from one sample sequenced in a study of blood T cell repertoires in COVID-19. Libraries were prepared by immunoSEQ multiplex PCR; TCRdb keeps only in-frame clonotypes and omits some of them. The data show tens of thousands of clones, roughly three quarters seen once. Input material: peripheral blood. These receptor sequences come from a man aged 65 to 79 with acute or convalescent COVID-19.

Only a few counts were recorded for this clone. The genes are TRBV5-1 and TRBJ1-1; D is perhaps TRBD1 (5 bases). Per the germline V gene, CDR1 is SGHRS and CDR2 is YFSETQ. Trimming left V 1 base short and J 4 bases short, with 14 bases between. The CDR3 length is 15 residues. The CDR3 loop reads CASSLMTEISTEAFF. CDR3 nucleotides: TGCGCCAGCAGCTTGATGACAGAGATATCCACTGAAGCTTTCTTT.

V usage is TRBV16 and J usage is TRBJ2-2; D not certain. The CDR3 covers 14 residues. The germline V gene has CDR1 KGHSY and CDR2 FQNENV. V shed 0 bases and J shed 4 bases, with 6 bases lying between them. This CDR3 reads CASSQSSSTGELFF. The CDR3 coding sequence is TGTGCCAGCAGCCAATCTTCCTCCACCGGGGAGCTGTTTTTT.

The chain has TRBV7-3 and TRBJ2-1, with TRBD2 identical over 9 bases. V dropped 7 bases and J dropped 5; count of bases not matched to a gene: 6. The CDR3 runs to 14 residues. Per the germline V gene, CDR1 is SGHTA and CDR2 is FQGTGA. CDR3 DNA: TGTGCCAGCAAAGAGCGGGAGGCCAACAATGAGCAGTTCTTC. Translating gives CASKEREANNEQFF. Drawing the rest from reference TRBV7-3 and TRBJ2-1, the complete variable domain is GAGVSQTPSNKVTEKGKYVELRCDPISGHTALYWYRQSLGQGPEFLIYFQGTGAADDSGLPNDRFFAVRPEGSVSTLKIQRTERGDSAVYLCASKEREANNEQFFGPGTRLTVL.

As regards this clone: Within the sample, other DNA sequences also encode this same CDR3. This chain connects TRBV28 to TRBJ2-1, with 7 bases fitting TRBD2. Trimming at V came to 5 bases and at J to 7 bases, leaving 8 bases not matched to a gene. Germline CDR1 MDHEN, CDR2 SYDVKM. This CDR3 has 14 residues. The CDR3 region is CASSPGLVSNEQFF. The CDR3 region has the DNA TGTGCCAGCAGTCCCGGACTAGTATCTAATGAGCAGTTCTTC.

This sequence joins TRBV29-1 and TRBJ2-1, with D possibly TRBD2 on 5 matching bases. Germline CDR1 is SQVTM and CDR2 is ANQGSEA. The CDR3 has 16 residues. Trimming took off 1 base at V and 5 bases at J, with 18 bases between the two ends. In nucleotides, the CDR3 is TGCAGCGTTGAAGGAGATTTGCTCGCCGGGGACAATGAGCAGTTCTTC. This sequence encodes CSVEGDLLAGDNEQFF.

The rearrangement joins TRBV7-3 to TRBJ2-3; 9 bases are a match to TRBD2. The CDR3 length is 15 residues. The ends lost 4 bases at V and 11 bases at J; junction bases unmatched: 13. Looked up from germline, CDR1 is SGHTA and CDR2 is FQGTGA. CDR3 coding DNA: TGTGCCAGCAGCTACTCATCAGGGACTAGCTCGAGGCAGTATTTT. This codes for CASSYSSGTSSRQYF.

The rearrangement uses TRBV11-3 and TRBJ2-1, with 15 bases lining up with TRBD2. V was clipped by 4 bases and J by 10 bases; unmatched bases: 11. Per the germline V gene, CDR1 is SGHNT and CDR2 is YENEEA. The CDR3 totals 17 residues. DNA for the CDR3: TGTGCCAGCAGCTCCCGGACTAGCGGGAGGGCCCTCGGGGAGCAGTTCTTC. Protein product: CASSSRTSGRALGEQFF.

The chain combines TRBV28 with TRBJ1-4; D is uncertain. V lost 4 bases and J lost 11, with 5 bases in between. The CDR3 runs 10 residues. Germline V gene sequence: CDR1 MDHEN, CDR2 SYDVKM. This chain's CDR3 is CASSSSKLFF. In nucleotides, the CDR3 is TGTGCCAGCAGTTCCTCTAAACTGTTTTTT.

In the case of this clone: A read error may produce the germline difference seen at one junction end. The rearrangement joins TRBV15 to TRBJ2-1, with a tentative D call TRBD1 (6 bases). Germline V gene lookup returns CDR1 LNHNV and CDR2 YYDKDF (reference sequence). The CDR3 consists of 14 residues. Here the CDR3 DNA reads TGTGCCACCAGAAGAGGACAGTTTGTTAATGAGCAGTTCTTC. The encoded protein is CATRRGQFVNEQFF.

In its sample, this clone was seen a few times. The chain employs TRBV9 and TRBJ1-5, with 7 bases matching TRBD1. V lost 3 bases to trimming and J lost 5 bases; unmatched junction nucleotides: 5. The CDR3 length is 14 residues. Germline V lookup: CDR1 SGDLS, CDR2 YYNGEE. In nucleotides, the CDR3 is TGTGCCAGCAGCGCCGGACAGGTCTATCAGCCCCAGCATTTT. It is translated as CASSAGQVYQPQHF.

The chain is built from TRBV11-1 and TRBJ1-1; D gene unclear. Trimming cost V 5 bases and J 6 bases, with 19 bases left between them. The CDR3 covers 15 residues. Germline V gene sequence: CDR1 SGHAT, CDR2 FQDESV (reference sequence). This CDR3 is CASSHRSEGLSEAFF. The CDR3 DNA sequence: TGTGCCAGCAGCCATAGGTCAGAGGGCTTGTCTGAAGCTTTCTTT.

V usage is TRBV10-3 and J usage is TRBJ1-1, with no clear D. The germline V gene has CDR1 ENHRY and CDR2 SYGVKD. V shed 8 bases and J shed 1 base, with 11 bases lying between them. There are 13 residues in the CDR3. Written as DNA, the CDR3 is TGTGCCATCGCTGGGCGGGAGAACACTGAAGCTTTCTTT. This encodes CAIAGRENTEAFF.

The genes are TRBV19 and TRBJ1-1, with D uncertain. The CDR3 spans 15 residues. Germline-derived CDR1 and CDR2 are LNHDA and SQIVND (reference sequence). Trimming took off 7 bases at V and 2 bases at J, with 17 bases between the two ends. CDR3 protein: CASKVGLGLNTEAFF. The CDR3, as DNA: TGTGCCAGTAAAGTGGGCTTGGGTTTAAACACTGAAGCTTTCTTT.

The chain has TRBV29-1 and TRBJ2-5; the D gene is possibly TRBD2 (5 bases). CDR1 and CDR2 from the germline V gene are SQVTM and ANQGSEA. The CDR3 totals 13 residues. Trimming left V 7 bases short and J 1 base short, with 13 bases between. The DNA for the CDR3 is TGCAGCGCCGAGGGCGACCTCCAAGAGACCCAGTACTTC. Translated, it gives CSAEGDLQETQYF.

The rearrangement joins TRBV24-1 to TRBJ2-7; TRBD1 is a possible D gene (6 bases). Germline CDR1 reads KGHDR; CDR2 reads SFDVKD. The V end was cut by 9 bases, the J end by 3 bases, with 14 bases between. The CDR3 spans 13 residues. The CDR3 DNA sequence: TGTGCCACCGCGAGGGGGAGTGACTACGAGCAGTACTTC. Its protein is CATARGSDYEQYF.

V gene TRBV28 combines with J gene TRBJ2-5; 12 positions match TRBD2. The germline CDR1 and CDR2 sequences are MDHEN and SYDVKM. The length of the CDR3 is 16 residues. V shed 2 bases, J shed 4 bases, and the junction held 5 bases outside the gene matches. This CDR3 is CASSLITSGRRETQYF. For the CDR3, the DNA is TGTGCCAGCAGTTTAATTACTAGCGGGAGGAGAGAGACCCAGTACTTC.

The DNA of the CDR3 is TGCGCCAGCAGTCAATTGGGTGGGACAGGGGGCGGAAACACCATATATTTT. Its protein product is CASSQLGGTGGGNTIYF. The V gene is TRBV23-1, the J gene TRBJ1-3; 12 bases align to TRBD1. TRBV23-1 is reported as an ORF; its role is uncertain. The CDR3 length is 17 residues. With V trimmed by 1 base and J by 4 bases, 5 bases remained unmatched.

This clone appeared a few times. The rearrangement links TRBV7-8 to TRBJ2-7; 7 bases agree with TRBD2. Germline-derived CDR1 and CDR2 are SGHVS and FQNEAQ. The CDR3 totals 16 residues. The V gene end was trimmed by 1 base and the J gene end by 0 bases; junction bases not matched to a gene: 6. In DNA, the CDR3 is TGTGCCAGCAGCTTAGGGACCGGGAGGAGCTCCTACGAGCAGTACTTC. The encoded protein is CASSLGTGRSSYEQYF.

The chain combines TRBV24-1 with TRBJ2-4; 8 nucleotides align to TRBD1. With 7 bases clipped from V and 9 bases from J, the junction kept 10 bases outside the gene matches. The length of the CDR3 is 14 residues. Germline CDR1 and CDR2: KGHDR and SFDVKD. The CDR3: CATSAPDQGAIQYF. The DNA of the CDR3 is TGTGCCACCAGCGCACCTGATCAGGGGGCCATTCAGTACTTC.

The rearrangement joins TRBV10-1 to TRBJ2-1; 12 nucleotides line up with TRBD2. The germline V gene has CDR1 WNHNN and CDR2 SYGVQD (reference sequence). The V gene end was trimmed by 3 bases and the J gene end by 3 bases; junction bases not matched to a gene: 6. The CDR3 runs to 17 residues. This chain's CDR3 is CASSEGLAGLNYNEQFF. In nucleotides, the CDR3 is TGCGCCAGCAGTGAAGGACTAGCGGGATTGAACTACAATGAGCAGTTCTTC.

V is TRBV13 and J is TRBJ2-2, with 8 bases identical to TRBD2. The CDR3 totals 17 residues. V was pared by 1 base and J by 5 bases, with 9 bases of the junction left unmatched. Germline CDR1 is PRHDT and CDR2 is FYEKMQ (reference sequence). The CDR3 loop is CASSLEGEREYTGELFF. As DNA, the CDR3 is TGTGCCAGCAGCTTAGAGGGGGAGCGGGAGTATACCGGGGAGCTGTTTTTT.

This chain uses TRBV10-2 with TRBJ2-1; maybe TRBD2 (5 bases). The CDR3 is 13 residues long. Germline V gives CDR1 WSHSY, CDR2 SAAADI. With 7 bases removed from V and 6 bases from J, the gap between germline ends came to 13 bases. The CDR3 DNA reads TGCGCCAGCAAATCCGGGATAGGCAATGAGCAGTTCTTC. Its translation: CASKSGIGNEQFF.